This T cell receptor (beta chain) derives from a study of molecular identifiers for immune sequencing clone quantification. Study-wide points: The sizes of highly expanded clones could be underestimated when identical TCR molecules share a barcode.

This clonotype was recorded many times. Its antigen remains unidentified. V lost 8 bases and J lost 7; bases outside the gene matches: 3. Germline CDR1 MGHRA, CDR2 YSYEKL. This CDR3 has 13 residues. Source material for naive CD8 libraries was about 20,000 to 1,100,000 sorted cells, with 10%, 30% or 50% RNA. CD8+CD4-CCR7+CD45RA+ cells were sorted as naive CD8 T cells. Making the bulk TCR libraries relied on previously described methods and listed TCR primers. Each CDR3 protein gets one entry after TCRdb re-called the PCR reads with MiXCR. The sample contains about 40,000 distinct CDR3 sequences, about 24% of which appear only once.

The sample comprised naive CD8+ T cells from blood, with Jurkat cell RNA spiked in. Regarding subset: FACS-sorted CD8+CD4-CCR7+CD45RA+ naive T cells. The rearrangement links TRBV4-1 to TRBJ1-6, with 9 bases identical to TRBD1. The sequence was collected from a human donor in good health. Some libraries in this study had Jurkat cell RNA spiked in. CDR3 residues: CASGTGPNSPLHF. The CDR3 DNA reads TGCGCCAGCGGGACAGGGCCGAATTCACCCCTCCACTTT.